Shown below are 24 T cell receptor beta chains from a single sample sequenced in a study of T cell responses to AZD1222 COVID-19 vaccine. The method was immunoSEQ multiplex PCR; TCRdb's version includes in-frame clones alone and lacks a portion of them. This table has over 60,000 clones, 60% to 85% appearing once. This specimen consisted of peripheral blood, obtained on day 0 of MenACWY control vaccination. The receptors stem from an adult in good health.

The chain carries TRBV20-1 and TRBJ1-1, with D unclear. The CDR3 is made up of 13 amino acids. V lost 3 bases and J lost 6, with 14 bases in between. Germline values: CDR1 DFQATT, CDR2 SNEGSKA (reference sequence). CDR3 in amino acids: CSASRASVAEAFF. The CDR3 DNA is TGCAGTGCTAGTAGGGCCTCGGTGGCTGAAGCTTTCTTT.

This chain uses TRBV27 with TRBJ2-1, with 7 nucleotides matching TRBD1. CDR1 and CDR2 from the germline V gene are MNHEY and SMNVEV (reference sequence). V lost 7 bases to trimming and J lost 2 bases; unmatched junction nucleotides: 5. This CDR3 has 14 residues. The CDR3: CASTDRAPYNEQFF. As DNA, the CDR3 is TGTGCCAGCACTGACAGGGCTCCCTACAATGAGCAGTTCTTC.

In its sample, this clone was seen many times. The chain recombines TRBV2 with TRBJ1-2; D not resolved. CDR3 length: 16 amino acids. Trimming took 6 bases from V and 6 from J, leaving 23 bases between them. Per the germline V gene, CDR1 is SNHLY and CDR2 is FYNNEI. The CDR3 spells CASSPLSGLLLNGYTF. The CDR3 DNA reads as TGTGCCAGCAGCCCGCTTTCCGGGTTGCTCCTTAATGGCTACACCTTC.

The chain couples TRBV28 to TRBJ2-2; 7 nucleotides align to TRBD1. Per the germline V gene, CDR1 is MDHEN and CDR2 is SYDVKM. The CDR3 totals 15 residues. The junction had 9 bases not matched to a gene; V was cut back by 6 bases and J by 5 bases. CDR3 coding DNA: TGTGCCAGCAGGCCAAGGGGGCGTAAGACCGGGGAGCTGTTTTTT. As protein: CASRPRGRKTGELFF.

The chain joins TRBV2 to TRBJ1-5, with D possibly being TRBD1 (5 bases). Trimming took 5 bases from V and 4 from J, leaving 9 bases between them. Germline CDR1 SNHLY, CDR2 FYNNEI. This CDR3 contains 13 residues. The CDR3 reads CASSYQGNQPQHF. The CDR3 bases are TGTGCCAGCAGTTATCAGGGAAATCAGCCCCAGCATTTT.

The CDR3 loop reads CASSLSALRGGLTF. DNA for the CDR3: TGTGCCAGCAGCTTATCCGCACTTCGGGGGGGCTTGACCTTC. The chain links TRBV11-2 to TRBJ1-2; D is possibly TRBD1 (6 bases). Per germline, CDR1 SGHAT and CDR2 FQNNGV. V was shortened by 2 bases and J by 14 bases, with 21 bases between the two germline ends. The CDR3 length is 14 residues.

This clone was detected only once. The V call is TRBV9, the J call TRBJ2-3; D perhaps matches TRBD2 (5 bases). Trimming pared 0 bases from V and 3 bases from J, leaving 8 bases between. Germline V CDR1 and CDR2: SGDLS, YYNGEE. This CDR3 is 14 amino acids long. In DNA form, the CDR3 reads TGTGCCAGCAGCGTAGGCGGGCCGACAGATACGCAGTATTTT. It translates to CASSVGGPTDTQYF.

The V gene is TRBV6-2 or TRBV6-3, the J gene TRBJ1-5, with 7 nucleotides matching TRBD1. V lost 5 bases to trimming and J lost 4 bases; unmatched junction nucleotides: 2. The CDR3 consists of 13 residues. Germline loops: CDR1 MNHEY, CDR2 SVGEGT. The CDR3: CASSRGQNQPQHF. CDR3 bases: TGTGCCAGCAGTCGGGGACAGAATCAGCCCCAGCATTTT.

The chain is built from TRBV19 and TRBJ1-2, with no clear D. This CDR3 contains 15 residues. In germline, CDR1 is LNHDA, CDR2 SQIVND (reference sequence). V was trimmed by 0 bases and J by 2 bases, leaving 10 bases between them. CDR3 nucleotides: TGTGCCAGTAGTATAGAGCCTGACGGGAACTATGGCTACACCTTC. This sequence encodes CASSIEPDGNYGYTF.

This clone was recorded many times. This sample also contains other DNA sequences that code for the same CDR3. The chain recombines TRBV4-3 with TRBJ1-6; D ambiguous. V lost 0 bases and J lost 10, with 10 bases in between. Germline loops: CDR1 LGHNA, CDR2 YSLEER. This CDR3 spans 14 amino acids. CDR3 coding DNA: TGCGCCAGCAGCCAAGATCGTAAGGAGTCACCCCTCCACTTT. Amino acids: CASSQDRKESPLHF.

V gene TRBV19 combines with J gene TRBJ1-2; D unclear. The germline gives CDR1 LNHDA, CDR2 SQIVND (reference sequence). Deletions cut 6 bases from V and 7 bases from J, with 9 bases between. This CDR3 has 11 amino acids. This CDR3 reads CASSLGSGYTF. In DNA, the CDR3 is TGTGCCAGTAGCTTGGGTAGTGGCTACACCTTC.

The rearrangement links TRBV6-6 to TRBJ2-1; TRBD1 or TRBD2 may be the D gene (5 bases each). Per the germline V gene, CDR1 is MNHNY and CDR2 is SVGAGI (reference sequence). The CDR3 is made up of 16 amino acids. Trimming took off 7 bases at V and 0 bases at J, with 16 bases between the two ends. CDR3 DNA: TGTGCCAGCATCTCGAGGGGATTGGGCTCCTACAATGAGCAGTTCTTC. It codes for CASISRGLGSYNEQFF.

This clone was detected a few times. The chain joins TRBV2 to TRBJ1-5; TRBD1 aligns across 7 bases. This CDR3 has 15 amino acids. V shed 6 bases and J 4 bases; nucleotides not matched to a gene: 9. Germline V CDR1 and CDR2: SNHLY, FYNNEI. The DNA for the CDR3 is TGTGCCAGCAGGGAACAGGGGTTACTGAATCAGCCCCAGCATTTT. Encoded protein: CASREQGLLNQPQHF.

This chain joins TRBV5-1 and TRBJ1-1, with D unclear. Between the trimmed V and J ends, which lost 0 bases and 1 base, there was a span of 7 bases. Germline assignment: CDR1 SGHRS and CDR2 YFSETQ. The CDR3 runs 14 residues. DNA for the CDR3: TGCGCCAGCAGCTTGGGCCACCCGAACACTGAAGCTTTCTTT. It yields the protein CASSLGHPNTEAFF.

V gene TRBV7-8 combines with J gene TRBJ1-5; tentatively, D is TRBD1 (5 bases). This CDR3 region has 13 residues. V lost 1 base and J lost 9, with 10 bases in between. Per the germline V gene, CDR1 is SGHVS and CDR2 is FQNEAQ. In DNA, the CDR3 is TGTGCCAGCAGCTTAGACAGGATCGTGCCCCAGCATTTT. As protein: CASSLDRIVPQHF.

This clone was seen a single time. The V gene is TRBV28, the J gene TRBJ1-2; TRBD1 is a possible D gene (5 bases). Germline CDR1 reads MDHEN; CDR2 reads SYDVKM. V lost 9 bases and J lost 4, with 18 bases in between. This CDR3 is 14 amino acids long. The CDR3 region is CASSPRWGGYGYTF. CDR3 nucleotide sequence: TGTGCCAGTTCCCCGAGGTGGGGGGGCTATGGCTACACCTTC.

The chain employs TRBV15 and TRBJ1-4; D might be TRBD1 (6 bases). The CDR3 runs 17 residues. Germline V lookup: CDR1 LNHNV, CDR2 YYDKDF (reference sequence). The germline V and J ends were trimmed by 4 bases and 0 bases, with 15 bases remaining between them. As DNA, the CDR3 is TGTGCCACCAGCATTTCGGGGGCCCGTCCAACTAATGAAAAACTGTTTTTT. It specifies CATSISGARPTNEKLFF.

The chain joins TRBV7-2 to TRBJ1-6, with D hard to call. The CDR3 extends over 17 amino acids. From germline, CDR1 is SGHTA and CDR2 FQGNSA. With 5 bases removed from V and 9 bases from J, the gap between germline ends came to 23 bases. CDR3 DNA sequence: TGTGCCAGCAGCCTACATACAACCGGGAAGGGTGTTTCACCCCTCCACTTT. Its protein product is CASSLHTTGKGVSPLHF.

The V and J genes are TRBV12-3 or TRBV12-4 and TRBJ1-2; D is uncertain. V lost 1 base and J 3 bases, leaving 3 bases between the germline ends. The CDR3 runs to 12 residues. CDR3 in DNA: TGTGCCAGCAGTTTAGGGTACTATGGCTACACCTTC. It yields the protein CASSLGYYGYTF.

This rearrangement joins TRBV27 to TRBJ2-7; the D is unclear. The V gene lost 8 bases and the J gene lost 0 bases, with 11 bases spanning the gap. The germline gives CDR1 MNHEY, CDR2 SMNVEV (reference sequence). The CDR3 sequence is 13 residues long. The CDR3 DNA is TGTGCCAGCCGAGGAAGTCTCTCCTACGAGCAGTACTTC. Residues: CASRGSLSYEQYF.

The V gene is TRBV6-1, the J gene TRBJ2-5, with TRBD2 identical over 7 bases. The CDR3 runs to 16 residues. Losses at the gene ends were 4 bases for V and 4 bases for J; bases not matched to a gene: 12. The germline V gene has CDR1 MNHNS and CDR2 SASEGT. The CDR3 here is CASSVSLGEGRETQYF. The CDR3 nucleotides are TGTGCCAGCAGTGTTTCCTTGGGGGAGGGCCGAGAGACCCAGTACTTC.

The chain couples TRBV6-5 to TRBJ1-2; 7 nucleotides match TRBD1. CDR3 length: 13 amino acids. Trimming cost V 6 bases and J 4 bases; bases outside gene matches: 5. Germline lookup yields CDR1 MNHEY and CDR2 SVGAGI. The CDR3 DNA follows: TGTGCCAGCAGAGACAGGGTGGGCTATGGCTACACCTTC. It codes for CASRDRVGYGYTF.

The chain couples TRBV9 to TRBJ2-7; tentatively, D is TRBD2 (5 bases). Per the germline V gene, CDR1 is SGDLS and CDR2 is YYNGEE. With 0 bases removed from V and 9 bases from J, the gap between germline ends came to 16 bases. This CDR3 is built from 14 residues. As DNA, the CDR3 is TGTGCCAGCAGCGTAGGGGCAGCCCAAAGCGGGCAGTACTTC. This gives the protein CASSVGAAQSGQYF.

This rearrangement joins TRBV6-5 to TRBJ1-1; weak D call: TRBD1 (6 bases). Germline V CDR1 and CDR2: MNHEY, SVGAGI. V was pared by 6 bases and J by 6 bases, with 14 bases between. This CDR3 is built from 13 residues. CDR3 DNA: TGTGCCAGCAGGCCCCTCGGGGGCCCTGAAGCTTTCTTT. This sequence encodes CASRPLGGPEAFF.